This entry concerns a single T cell receptor (beta chain). Its matching antigen is unknown. CDR1 and CDR2 from the germline V gene are SNHLY and FYNNEI. The CDR3 runs 16 residues. With 4 bases clipped from V and 3 bases from J, the junction kept 8 bases outside the gene matches. Time point noted: approximately 10-day in vitro stimulation with candidate neoantigen peptide 7. All patients were mismatch repair deficient, assessed by either PCR or immunohistochemistry. Under ten ELISpot-reactive neoantigen peptides each drove an approximately ten-day in vitro stimulation. The record originates from a study of PD-1 blockade in mismatch repair-deficient tumors. About the study: All were previously treated, progressing patients with 11 to 13 mismatch repair-deficient cancer types.

The protocol was immunoSEQ multiplex PCR, while the TCRdb copy is restricted to in-frame clones and leaves out a portion. The data show thousands of clones, with 80% to 90% seen just once and about 12% held by the top ten. The input for sequencing was cells cultured in vitro, taken from a patient treated with pembrolizumab. The sequence derives from an adult with mismatch repair-deficient cancer. The chain has TRBV2 and TRBJ2-5, with 10 bases identical to TRBD2. The CDR3 coding sequence is TGTGCCAGCAGTGGCAAGCGGGAGGGTGAGGAAGAGACCCAGTACTTC. This codes for CASSGKREGEEETQYF. Full variable domain (outside the CDR3, taken from reference TRBV2 and TRBJ2-5): EPEVTQTPSHQVTQMGQEVILRCVPISNHLYFYWYRQILGQKVEFLVSFYNNEISEKSEIFDDQFSVERPDGSNFTLKIRSTKLEDSAMYFCASSGKREGEEETQYFGPGTRLLVL.